The source of this T cell receptor (beta chain) is a study of blood T cell repertoires in COVID-19. In the study overall: Italy, Spain and the United States were the sources of the convalescent and acute COVID-19 samples. PBMCs, B-cell-depleted T cells, or T cells were the source of the cDNA or gDNA that made up the material.

Germline-derived CDR1 and CDR2 are SNHLY and FYNNEI. The length of the CDR3 is 13 residues. Trimming shortened V by 6 bases and J by 6 bases, and 12 bases separated the two germline ends. Seattle patients were enrolled while actively infected and followed longitudinally. As processed by the authors: Reference gene primers were amplified, and this amplification served to estimate nucleated cell counts. Clones were sequenced by immunoSEQ multiplex PCR, and TCRdb holds only the in-frame ones, with some missing. V, J and clone size are those of that table, while D and trimming were read from the DNA. The sample contains some 200,000 clones, 82% of which appear only once. A single count supports this clone.

This TCR came from a woman aged 70 to 79 with COVID-19, enrolled during active disease. The specimen sequenced was peripheral blood. The genes are TRBV2 and TRBJ1-5; a weak D match, TRBD1 (6 bases). CDR3 in amino acids: CASSLQGVQPQHF. DNA for the CDR3: TGTGCCAGCAGCTTACAGGGAGTTCAGCCCCAGCATTTT.